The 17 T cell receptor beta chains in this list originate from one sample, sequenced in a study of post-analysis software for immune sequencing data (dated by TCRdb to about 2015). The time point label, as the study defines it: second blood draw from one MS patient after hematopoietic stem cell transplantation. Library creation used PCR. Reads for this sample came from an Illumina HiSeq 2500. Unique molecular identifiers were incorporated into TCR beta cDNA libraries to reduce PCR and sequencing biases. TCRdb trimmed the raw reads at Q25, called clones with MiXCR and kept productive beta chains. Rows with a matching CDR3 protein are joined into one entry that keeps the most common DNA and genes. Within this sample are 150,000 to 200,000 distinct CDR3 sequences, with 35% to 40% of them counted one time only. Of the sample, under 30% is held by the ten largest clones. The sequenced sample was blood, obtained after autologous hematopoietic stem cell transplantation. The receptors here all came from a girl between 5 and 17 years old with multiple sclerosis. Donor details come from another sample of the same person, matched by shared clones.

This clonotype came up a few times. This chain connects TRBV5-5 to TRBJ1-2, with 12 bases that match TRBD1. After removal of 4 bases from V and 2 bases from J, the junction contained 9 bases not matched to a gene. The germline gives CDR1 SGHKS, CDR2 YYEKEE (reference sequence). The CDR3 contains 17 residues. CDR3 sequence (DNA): TGTGCCAGCAGCAACCGGGACAGGGGGCCAGGAAACTATGGCTACACCTTC. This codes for CASSNRDRGPGNYGYTF.

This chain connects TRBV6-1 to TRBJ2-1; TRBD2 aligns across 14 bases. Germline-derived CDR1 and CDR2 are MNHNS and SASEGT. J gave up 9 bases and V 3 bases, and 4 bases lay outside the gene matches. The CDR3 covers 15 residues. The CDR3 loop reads CASSETSGGATEQFF. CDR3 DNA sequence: TGTGCCAGCAGTGAGACTAGCGGGGGGGCCACTGAGCAGTTCTTC.

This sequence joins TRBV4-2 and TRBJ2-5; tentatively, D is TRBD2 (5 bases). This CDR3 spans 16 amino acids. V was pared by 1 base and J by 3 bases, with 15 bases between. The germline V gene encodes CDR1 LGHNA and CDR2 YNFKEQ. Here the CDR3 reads CASSQVEANGKETQYF. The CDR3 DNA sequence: TGTGCCAGCAGCCAAGTGGAGGCCAACGGGAAAGAGACCCAGTACTTC.

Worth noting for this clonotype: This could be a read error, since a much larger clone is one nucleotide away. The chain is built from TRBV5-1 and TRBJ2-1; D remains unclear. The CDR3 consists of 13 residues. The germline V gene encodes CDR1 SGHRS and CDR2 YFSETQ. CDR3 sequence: CTSSLNTQNEQFF. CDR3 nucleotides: TGCACCAGCAGCTTGAACACCCAAAATGAGCAGTTCTTC.

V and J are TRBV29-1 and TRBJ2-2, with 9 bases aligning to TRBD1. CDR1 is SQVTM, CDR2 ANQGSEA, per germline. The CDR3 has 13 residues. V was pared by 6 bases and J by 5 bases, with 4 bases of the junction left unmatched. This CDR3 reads CSVDRGGTGELFF. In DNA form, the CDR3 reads TGCAGCGTCGACAGGGGGGGGACCGGGGAGCTGTTTTTT.

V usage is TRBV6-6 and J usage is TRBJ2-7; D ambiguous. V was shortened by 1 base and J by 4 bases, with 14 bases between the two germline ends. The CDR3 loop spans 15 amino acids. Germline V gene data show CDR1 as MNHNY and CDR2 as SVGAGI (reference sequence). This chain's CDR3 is CASSYLAPRTYEQYF. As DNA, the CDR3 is TGTGCCAGCAGTTACTTGGCCCCCCGAACATACGAGCAGTACTTC.

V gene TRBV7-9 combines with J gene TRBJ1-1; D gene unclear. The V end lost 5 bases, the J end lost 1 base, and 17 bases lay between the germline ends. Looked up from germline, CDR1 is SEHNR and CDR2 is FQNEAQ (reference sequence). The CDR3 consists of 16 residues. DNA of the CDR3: TGTGCCAGCAGCCAAACCGTACGGACGGAGAACACTGAAGCTTTCTTT. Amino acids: CASSQTVRTENTEAFF.

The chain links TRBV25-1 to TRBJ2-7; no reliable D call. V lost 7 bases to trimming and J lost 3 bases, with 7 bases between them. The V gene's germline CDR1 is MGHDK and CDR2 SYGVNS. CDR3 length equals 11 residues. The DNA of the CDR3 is TGTGCCAGCAAGGAGAACTACGAGCAGTACTTC. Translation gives CASKENYEQYF.

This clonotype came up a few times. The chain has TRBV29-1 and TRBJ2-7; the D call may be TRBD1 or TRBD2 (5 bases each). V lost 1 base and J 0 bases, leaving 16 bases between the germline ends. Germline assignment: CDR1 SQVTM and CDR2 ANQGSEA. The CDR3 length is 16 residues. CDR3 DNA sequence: TGCAGCGTTGAAGGTGCTAGGGGACCCAACTCCTACGAGCAGTACTTC. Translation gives CSVEGARGPNSYEQYF.

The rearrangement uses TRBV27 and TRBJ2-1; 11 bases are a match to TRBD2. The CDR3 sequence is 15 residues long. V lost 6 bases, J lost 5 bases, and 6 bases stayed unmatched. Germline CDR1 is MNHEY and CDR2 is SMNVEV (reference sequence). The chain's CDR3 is CASRTTSGSNNEQFF. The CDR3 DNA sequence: TGTGCCAGCAGGACAACTAGCGGGAGCAACAATGAGCAGTTCTTC.

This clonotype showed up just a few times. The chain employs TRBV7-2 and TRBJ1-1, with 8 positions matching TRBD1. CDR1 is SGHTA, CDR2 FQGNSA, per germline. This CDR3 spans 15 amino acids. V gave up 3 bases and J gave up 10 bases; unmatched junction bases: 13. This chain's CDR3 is CASSLDRAPGYGAFF. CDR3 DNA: TGTGCCAGCAGCTTGGACAGGGCGCCGGGTTATGGAGCTTTCTTT.

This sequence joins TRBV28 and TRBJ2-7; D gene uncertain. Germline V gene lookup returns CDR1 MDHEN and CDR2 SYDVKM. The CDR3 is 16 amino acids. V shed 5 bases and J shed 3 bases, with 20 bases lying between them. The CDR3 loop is CASSPTSLRINYEQYF. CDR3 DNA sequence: TGTGCCAGCAGTCCAACCTCCCTTCGCATTAACTACGAGCAGTACTTC.

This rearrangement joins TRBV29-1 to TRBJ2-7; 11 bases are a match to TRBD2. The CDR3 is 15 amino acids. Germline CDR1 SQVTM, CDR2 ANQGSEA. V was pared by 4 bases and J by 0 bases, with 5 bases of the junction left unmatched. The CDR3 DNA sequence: TGCAGCGTTGTTCTGGGACTAGCGGTCTCCTACGAGCAGTACTTC. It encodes CSVVLGLAVSYEQYF.

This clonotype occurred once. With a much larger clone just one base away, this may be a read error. CDR3 nucleotides: TGCAGTGCTAGAGAACGGATGTTGTGGATGAACACTAAAGCTTTCTTT. This encodes CSARERMLWMNTKAFF. The chain carries TRBV20-1 and TRBJ1-1; the D is unclear. The length of the CDR3 is 16 residues. CDR1 is DFQATT and CDR2 is SNEGSKA in the germline V gene (reference sequence).

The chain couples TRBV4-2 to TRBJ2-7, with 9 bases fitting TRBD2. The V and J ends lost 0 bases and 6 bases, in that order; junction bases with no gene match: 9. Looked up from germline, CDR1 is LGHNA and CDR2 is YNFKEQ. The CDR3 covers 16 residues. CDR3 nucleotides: TGTGCCAGCAGCCAAGATCCAGCGGGAGGCCCCTGCGAGCAGTACTTC. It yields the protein CASSQDPAGGPCEQYF.

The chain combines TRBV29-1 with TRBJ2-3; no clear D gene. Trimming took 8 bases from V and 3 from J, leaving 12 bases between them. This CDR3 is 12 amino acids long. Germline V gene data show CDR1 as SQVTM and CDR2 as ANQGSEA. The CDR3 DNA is TGCAGCACCCTTTGGGTTACAGATACGCAGTATTTT. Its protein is CSTLWVTDTQYF.

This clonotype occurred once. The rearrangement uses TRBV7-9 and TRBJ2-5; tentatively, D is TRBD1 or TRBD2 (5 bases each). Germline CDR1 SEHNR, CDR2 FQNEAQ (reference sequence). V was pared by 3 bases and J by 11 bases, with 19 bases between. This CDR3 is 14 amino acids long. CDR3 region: CASSLAGAWNEQYF. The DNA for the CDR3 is TGTGCCAGCAGCTTGGCCGGGGCCTGGAATGAGCAGTACTTC.